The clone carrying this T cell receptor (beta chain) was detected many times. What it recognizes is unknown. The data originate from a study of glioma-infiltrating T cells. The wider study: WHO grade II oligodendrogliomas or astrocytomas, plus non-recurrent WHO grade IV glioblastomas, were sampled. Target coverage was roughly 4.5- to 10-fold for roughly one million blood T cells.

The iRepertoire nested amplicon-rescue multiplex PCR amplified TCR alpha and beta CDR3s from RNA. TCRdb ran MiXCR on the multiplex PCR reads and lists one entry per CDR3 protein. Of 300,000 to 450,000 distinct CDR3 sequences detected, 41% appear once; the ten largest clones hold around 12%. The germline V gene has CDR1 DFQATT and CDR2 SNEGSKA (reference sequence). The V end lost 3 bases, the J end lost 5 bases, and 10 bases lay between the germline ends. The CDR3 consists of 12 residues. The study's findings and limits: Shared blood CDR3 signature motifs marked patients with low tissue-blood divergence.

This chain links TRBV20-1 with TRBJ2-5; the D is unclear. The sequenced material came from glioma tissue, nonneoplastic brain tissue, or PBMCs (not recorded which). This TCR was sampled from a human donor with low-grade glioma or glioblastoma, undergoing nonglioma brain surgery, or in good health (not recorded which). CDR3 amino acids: CSARGGGETQYF. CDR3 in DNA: TGCAGTGCTAGGGGCGGTGGGGAGACCCAGTACTTC.